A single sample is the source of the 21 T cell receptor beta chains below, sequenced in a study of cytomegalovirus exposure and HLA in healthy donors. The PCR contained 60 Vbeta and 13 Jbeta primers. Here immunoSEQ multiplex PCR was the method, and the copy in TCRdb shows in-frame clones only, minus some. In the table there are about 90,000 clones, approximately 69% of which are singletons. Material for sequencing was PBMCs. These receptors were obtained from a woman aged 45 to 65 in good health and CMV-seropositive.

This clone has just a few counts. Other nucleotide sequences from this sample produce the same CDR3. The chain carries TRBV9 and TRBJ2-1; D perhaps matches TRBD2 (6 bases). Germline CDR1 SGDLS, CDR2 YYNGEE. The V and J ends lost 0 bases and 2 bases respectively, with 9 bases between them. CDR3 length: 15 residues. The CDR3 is CASSVGGEPYNEQFF. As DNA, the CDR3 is TGTGCCAGCAGCGTAGGGGGGGAACCCTACAATGAGCAGTTCTTC.

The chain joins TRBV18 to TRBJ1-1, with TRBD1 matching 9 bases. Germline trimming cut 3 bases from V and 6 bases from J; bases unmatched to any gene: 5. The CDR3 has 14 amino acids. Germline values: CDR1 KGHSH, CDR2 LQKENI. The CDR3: CASSPQGQGAEAFF. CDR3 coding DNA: TGTGCCAGCTCACCCCAGGGACAGGGCGCTGAAGCTTTCTTT.

CDR3 nucleotide sequence: TGTGCCAGCACCCTCCGAAGCGGGGGCGGAGATACGCAGTATTTT. This codes for CASTLRSGGGDTQYF. The chain joins TRBV9 to TRBJ2-3; 8 positions agree with TRBD2. The CDR3 runs 15 residues. J was trimmed by 5 bases and V by 6 bases; bases with no gene match: 11. The germline gives CDR1 SGDLS, CDR2 YYNGEE.

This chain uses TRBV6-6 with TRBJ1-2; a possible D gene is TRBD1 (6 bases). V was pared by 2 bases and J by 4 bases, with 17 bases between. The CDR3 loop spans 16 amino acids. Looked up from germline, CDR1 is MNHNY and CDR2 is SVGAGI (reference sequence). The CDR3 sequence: CASSYAGTAGAYGYTF. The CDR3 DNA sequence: TGTGCCAGCAGTTACGCCGGGACCGCGGGGGCCTATGGCTACACCTTC.

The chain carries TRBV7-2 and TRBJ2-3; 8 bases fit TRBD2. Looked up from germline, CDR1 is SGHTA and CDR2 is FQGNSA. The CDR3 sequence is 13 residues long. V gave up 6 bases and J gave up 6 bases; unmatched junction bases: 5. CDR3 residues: CASRLASGDTQYF. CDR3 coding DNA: TGTGCCAGCAGACTCGCTAGCGGGGATACGCAGTATTTT.

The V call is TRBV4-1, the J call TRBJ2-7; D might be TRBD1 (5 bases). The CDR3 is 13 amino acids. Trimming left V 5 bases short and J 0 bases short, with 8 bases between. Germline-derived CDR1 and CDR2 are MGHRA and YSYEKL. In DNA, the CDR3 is TGCGCCAGCAGCTATGACAGCTCCTACGAGCAGTACTTC. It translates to CASSYDSSYEQYF.

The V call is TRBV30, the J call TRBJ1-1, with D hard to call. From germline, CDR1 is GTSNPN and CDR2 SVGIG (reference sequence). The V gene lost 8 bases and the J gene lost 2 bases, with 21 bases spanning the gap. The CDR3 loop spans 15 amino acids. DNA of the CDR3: TGTGCCCTTTCGGAGGGTAGTTGGCTAAACACTGAAGCTTTCTTT. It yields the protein CALSEGSWLNTEAFF.

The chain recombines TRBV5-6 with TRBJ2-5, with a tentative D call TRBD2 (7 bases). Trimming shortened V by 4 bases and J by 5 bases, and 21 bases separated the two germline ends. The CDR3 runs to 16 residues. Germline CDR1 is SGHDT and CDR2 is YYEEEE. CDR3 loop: CASSPLGAGARETQYF. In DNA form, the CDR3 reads TGTGCCAGCAGCCCGTTAGGTGCGGGGGCCCGGGAGACCCAGTACTTC. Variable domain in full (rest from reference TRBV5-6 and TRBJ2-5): DAGVTQSPTHLIKTRGQQVTLRCSPKSGHDTVSWYQQALGQGPQFIFQYYEEEERQRGNFPDRFSGHQFPNYSSELNVNALLLGDSALYLCASSPLGAGARETQYFGPGTRLLVL.

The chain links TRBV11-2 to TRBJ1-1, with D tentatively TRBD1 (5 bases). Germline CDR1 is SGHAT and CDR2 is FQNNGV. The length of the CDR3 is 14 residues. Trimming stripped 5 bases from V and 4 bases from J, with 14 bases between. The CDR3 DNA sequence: TGTGCCAGCAGCCCGGCAGGGTATACCACTGAAGCTTTCTTT. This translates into CASSPAGYTTEAFF. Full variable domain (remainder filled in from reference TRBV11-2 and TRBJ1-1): EAGVAQSPRYKIIEKRQSVAFWCNPISGHATLYWYQQILGQGPKLLIQFQNNGVVDDSQLPKDRFSAERLKGVDSTLKIQPAKLEDSAVYLCASSPAGYTTEAFFGQGTRLTVV.

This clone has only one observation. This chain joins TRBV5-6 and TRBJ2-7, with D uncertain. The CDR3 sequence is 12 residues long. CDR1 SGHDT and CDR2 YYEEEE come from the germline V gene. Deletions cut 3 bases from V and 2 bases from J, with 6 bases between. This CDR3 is CASSSGAYEQYF. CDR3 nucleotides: TGTGCCAGCAGCTCCGGAGCCTACGAGCAGTACTTC.

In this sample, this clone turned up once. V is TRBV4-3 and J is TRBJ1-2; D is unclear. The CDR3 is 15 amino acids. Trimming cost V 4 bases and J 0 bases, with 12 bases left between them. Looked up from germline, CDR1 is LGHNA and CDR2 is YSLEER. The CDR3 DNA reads TGCGCCAGCAGCCTCGTATCGGGTGCTAACTATGGCTACACCTTC. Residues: CASSLVSGANYGYTF.

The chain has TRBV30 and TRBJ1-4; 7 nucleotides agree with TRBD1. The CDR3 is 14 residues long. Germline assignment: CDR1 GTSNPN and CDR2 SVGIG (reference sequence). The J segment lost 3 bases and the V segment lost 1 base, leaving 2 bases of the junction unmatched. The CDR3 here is CAWSEGQSNEKLFF. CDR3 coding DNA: TGTGCCTGGAGTGAGGGACAGTCTAATGAAAAACTGTTTTTT.

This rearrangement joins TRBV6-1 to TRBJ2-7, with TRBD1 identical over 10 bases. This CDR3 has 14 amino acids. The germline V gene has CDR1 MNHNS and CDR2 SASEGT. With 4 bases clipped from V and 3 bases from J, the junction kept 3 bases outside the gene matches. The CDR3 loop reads CASSVWTGGYEQYF. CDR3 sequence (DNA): TGTGCCAGCAGTGTCTGGACAGGGGGCTACGAGCAGTACTTC.

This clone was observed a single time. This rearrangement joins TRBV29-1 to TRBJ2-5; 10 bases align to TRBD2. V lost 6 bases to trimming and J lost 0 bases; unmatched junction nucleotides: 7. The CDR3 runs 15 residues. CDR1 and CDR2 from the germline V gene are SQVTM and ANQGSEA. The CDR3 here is CSVRLAGSHQETQYF. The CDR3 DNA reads TGCAGCGTAAGACTAGCGGGTTCACACCAAGAGACCCAGTACTTC.

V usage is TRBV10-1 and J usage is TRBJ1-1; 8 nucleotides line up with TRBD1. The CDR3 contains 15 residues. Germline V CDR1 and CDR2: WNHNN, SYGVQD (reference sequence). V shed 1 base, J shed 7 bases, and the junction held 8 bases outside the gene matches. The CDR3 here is CASSEFKTGVGEAFF. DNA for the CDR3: TGCGCCAGCAGTGAGTTTAAGACAGGGGTTGGTGAAGCTTTCTTT.

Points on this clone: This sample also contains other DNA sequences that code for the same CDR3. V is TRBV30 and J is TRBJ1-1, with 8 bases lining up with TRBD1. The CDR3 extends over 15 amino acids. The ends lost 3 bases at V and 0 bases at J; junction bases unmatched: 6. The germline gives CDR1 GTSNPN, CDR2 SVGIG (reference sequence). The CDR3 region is CAWRKWDRLNTEAFF. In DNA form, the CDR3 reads TGTGCCTGGAGAAAATGGGACAGGCTGAACACTGAAGCTTTCTTT.

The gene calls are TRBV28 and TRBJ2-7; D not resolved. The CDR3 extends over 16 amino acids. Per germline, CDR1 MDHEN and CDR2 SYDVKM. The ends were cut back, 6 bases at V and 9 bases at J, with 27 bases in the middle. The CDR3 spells CASSTAVIGADPGQYF. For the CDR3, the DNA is TGTGCCAGCAGCACCGCGGTAATTGGAGCCGACCCCGGGCAGTACTTC. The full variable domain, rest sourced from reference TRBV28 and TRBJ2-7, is DVKVTQSSRYLVKRTGEKVFLECVQDMDHENMFWYRQDPGLGLRLIYFSYDVKMKEKGDIPEGYSVSREKKERFSLILESASTNQTSMYLCASSTAVIGADPGQYFGPGTRLTVT.

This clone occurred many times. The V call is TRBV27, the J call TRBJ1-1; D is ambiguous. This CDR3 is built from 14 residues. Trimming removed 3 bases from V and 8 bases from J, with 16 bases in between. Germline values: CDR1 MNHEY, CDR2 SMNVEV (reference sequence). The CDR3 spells CASSFRAGAWEAFF. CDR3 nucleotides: TGTGCCAGCAGTTTTCGGGCGGGAGCATGGGAAGCTTTCTTT.

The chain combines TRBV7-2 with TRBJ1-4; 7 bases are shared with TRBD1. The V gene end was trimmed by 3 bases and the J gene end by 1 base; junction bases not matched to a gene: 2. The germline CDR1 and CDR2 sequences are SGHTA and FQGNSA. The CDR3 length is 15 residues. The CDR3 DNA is TGTGCCAGCAGCTTGGGGGACAGAACTAATGAAAAACTGTTTTTT. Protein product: CASSLGDRTNEKLFF.

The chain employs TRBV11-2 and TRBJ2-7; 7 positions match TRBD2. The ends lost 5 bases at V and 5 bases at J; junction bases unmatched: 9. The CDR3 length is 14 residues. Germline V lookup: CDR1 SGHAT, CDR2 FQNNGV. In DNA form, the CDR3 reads TGTGCCAGCAGCCGCAGCTGGGCGGGGGACGAGCAGTACTTC. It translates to CASSRSWAGDEQYF.

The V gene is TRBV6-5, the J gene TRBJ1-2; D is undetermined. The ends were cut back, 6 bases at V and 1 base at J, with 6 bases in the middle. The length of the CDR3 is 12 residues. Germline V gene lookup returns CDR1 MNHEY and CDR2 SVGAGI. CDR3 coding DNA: TGTGCCAGCAGGACTTATAACTATGGCTACACCTTC. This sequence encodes CASRTYNYGYTF.